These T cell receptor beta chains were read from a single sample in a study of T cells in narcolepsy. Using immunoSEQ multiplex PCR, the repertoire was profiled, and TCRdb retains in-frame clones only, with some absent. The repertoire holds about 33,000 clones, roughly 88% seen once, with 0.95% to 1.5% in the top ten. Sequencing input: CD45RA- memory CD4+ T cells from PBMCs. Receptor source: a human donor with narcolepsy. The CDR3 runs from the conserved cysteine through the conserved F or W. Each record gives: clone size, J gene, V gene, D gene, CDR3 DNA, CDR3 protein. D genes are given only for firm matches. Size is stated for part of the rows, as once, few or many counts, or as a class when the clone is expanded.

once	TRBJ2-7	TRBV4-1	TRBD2	TGCGCCAGCAGCCAAGCGAACCTAATAGCGGGAGGTAACGAGCAGTACTTC	CASSQANLIAGGNEQYF
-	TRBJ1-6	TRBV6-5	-	TGTGCCAGCGGGAGCGACGGCGTCAATTCACCCCTCCACTTT	CASGSDGVNSPLHF
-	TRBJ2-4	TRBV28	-	TGTGCCAGCAGTCCCCGCGGACAGGCCAAAAACATTCAGTACTTC	CASSPRGQAKNIQYF
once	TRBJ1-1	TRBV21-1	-	TGTGCCAGCAGCAACCATTTGACAGGGATCAATGAAGCTTTCTTT	CASSNHLTGINEAFF
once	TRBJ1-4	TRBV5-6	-	TGTGCCAGCGCAGGGGTTGGAGAAAAACTGTTTTTT	CASAGVGEKLFF
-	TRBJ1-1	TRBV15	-	TGTGCCACCAGCAGAGCCAGTAACACTGAAGCTTTCTTT	CATSRASNTEAFF
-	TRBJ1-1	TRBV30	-	TGTGCCTGGAGTGTAGGGACGGGGAGGGCTGAAGCTTTCTTT	CAWSVGTGRAEAFF
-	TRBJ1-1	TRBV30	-	TGTGCCTGGAGTAAGGGCACTGAAGCTTTCTTT	CAWSKGTEAFF
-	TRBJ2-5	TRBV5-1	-	TGCGCCAGCAGCTTGGAAGGTTTCGCGGGAGAGACCCAGTACTTC	CASSLEGFAGETQYF
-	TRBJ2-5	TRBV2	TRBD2	TGTGCCAGCAGCAGGCCGGGACTAGTGGAGCAGACCCAGTACTTC	CASSRPGLVEQTQYF
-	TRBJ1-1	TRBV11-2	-	TGTGCCAGCAGCCAAGGCGGTTCTGAAGCTTTCTTT	CASSQGGSEAFF
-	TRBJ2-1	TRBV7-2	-	TGTGCCAGCAGTACGGCCCGGAGCTCCTACAATGAGCAGTTCTTC	CASSTARSSYNEQFF
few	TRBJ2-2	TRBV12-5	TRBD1	TGTGCTAGTGCCTCGGACAGGACCACCGGGGAGCTGTTTTTT	CASASDRTTGELFF
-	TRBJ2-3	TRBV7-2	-	TGTGCCAGCAGCTTAGATGCGGCAGAAGCGCAGTATTTT	CASSLDAAEAQYF
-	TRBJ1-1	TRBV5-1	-	TGCGCCAGCAGCCGACGCGGGGTAGGCGGGTTGATGAACACTGAAGCCTTCTTT	CASSRRGVGGLMNTEAFF
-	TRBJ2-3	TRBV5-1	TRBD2	TGCGCCAGCAGCTTGAGAGCGGGGGGAGATACGCAGTATTTT	CASSLRAGGDTQYF
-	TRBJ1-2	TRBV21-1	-	TGTGCCAGCAGCCACCTAGGGGGGTCCTATGGCTACACCTTC	CASSHLGGSYGYTF
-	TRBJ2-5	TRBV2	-	TGTGCCAGCAGAGTGGGTGCTGGTGACCAGTACTTC	CASRVGAGDQYF
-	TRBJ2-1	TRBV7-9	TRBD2	TGTGCCAGCAGCTTAGATCTGAGCGGGAGCGTCTACAATGAGCAGTTCTTC	CASSLDLSGSVYNEQFF
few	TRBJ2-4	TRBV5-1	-	TGCGCCAGCAGCCAGTCGAGCGTGACGAACATTCAGTACTTC	CASSQSSVTNIQYF
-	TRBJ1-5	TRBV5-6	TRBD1	TGTGCCAGCAGTTACCGGGACAGGGGACGAAGCAATCAGCCCCAGCATTTT	CASSYRDRGRSNQPQHF
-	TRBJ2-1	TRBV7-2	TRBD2	TGTGCCAGCAGCTTAGAGTCTAGCGGGGGGATGGAGTTCTTC	CASSLESSGGMEFF
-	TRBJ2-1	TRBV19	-	TGTGCCAGTAGTATTGGTCCTAGACCCAGCTACAATGAGCAGTTCTTC	CASSIGPRPSYNEQFF